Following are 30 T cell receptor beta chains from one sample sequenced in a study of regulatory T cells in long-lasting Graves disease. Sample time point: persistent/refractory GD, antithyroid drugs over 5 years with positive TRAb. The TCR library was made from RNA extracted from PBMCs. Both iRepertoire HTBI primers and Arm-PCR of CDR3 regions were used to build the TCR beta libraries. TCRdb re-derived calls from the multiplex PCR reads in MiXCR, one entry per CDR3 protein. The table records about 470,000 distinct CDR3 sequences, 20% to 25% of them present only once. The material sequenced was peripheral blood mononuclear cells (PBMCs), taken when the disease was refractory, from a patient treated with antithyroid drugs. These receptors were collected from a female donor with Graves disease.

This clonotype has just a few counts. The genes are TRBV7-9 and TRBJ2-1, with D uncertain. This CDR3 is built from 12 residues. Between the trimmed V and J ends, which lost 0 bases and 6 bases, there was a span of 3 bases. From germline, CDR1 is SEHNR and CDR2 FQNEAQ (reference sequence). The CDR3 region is CASSLAPNEQFF. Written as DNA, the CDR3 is TGTGCCAGCAGCTTAGCGCCCAATGAGCAGTTCTTC.

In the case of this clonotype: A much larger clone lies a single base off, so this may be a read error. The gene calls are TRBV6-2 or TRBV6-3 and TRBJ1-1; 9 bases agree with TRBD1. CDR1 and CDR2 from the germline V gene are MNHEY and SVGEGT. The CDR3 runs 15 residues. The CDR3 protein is CASRLTGGANIEAFF. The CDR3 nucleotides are TGTGCCAGCAGACTGACAGGGGGTGCGAACATTGAAGCTTTCTTT.

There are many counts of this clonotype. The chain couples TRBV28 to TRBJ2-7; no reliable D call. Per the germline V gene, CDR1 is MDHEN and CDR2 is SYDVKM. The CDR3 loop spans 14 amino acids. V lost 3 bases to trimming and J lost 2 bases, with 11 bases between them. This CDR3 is CASSFYAGTYEQYF. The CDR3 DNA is TGTGCCAGCAGTTTTTACGCAGGCACCTACGAGCAGTACTTC. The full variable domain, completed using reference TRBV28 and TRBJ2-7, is DVKVTQSSRYLVKRTGEKVFLECVQDMDHENMFWYRQDPGLGLRLIYFSYDVKMKEKGDIPEGYSVSREKKERFSLILESASTNQTSMYLCASSFYAGTYEQYFGPGTRLTVT.

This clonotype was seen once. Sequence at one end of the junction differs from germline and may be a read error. The DNA of the CDR3 is TGCAGTGCTAAGCGAGCGGGGATGGGTGGGGCCCACGTCCTGACTTTC. It codes for CSAKRAGMGGAHVLTF. The chain couples TRBV20-1 to TRBJ2-6; 7 bases are shared with TRBD2. Germline V lookup: CDR1 DFQATT, CDR2 SNEGSKA (reference sequence). CDR3 length: 16 amino acids.

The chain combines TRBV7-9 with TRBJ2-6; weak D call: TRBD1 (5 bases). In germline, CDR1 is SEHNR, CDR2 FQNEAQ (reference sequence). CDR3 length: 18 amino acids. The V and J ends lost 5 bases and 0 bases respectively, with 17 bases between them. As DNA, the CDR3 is TGTGCCAGCAGCCTACCTCAGGGTTGGGACTCTGGGGCCAACGTCCTGACTTTC. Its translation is CASSLPQGWDSGANVLTF.

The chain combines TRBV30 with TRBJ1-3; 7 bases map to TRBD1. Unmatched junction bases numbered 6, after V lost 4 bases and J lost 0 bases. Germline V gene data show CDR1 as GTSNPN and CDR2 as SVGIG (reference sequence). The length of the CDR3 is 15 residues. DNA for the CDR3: TGTGCCTGGATCGCAGGGGACAGCTCTGGAAACACCATATATTTT. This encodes CAWIAGDSSGNTIYF.

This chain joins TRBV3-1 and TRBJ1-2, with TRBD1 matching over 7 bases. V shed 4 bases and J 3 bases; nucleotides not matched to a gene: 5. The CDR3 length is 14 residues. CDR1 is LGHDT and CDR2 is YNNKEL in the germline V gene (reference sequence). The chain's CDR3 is CASSRADRDYGYTF. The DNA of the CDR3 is TGTGCCAGCAGCCGGGCCGACAGGGACTATGGCTACACCTTC. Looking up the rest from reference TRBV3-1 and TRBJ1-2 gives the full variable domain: DTAVSQTPKYLVTQMGNDKSIKCEQNLGHDTMYWYKQDSKKFLKIMFSYNNKELIINETVPNRFSPKSPDKAHLNLHINSLELGDSAVYFCASSRADRDYGYTFGSGTRLTVV.

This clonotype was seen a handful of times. The CDR3 sequence is CSAREQGGEKLFF. The CDR3, as DNA: TGCAGTGCTAGAGAACAGGGTGGAGAAAAACTGTTTTTT. The genes are TRBV20-1 and TRBJ1-4; D is possibly TRBD1 (6 bases). Trimming pared 0 bases from V and 8 bases from J, leaving 10 bases between. The CDR3 is 13 amino acids. Germline lookup yields CDR1 DFQATT and CDR2 SNEGSKA (reference sequence).

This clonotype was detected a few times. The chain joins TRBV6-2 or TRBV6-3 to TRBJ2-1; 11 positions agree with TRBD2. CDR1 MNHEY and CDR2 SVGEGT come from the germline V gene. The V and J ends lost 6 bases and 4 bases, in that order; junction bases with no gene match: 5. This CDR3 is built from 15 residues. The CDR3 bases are TGTGCCAGCAGAAGTGGGACTAGCGGTTACAATGAGCAGTTCTTC. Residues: CASRSGTSGYNEQFF.

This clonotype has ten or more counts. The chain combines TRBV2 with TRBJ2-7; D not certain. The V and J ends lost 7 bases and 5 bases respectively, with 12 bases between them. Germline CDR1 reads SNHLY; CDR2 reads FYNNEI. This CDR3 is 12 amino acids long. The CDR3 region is CASTTDSDEQYF. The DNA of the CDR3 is TGTGCCAGCACTACTGACTCTGACGAGCAGTACTTC.

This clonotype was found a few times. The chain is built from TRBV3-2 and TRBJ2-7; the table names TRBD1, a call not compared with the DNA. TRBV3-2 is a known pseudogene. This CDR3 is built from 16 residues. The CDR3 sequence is CASSPSPGTGVYEQYF. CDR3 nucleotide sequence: TGTGCCAGCAGCCCGTCTCCCGGGACAGGGGTATACGAGCAGTACTTC.

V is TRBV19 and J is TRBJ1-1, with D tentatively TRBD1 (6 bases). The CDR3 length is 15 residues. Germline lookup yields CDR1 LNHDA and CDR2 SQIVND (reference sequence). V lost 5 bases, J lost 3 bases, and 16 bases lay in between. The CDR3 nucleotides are TGTGCCAGTAGTCCCCCAGGCAGGGGAGACACTGAAGCTTTCTTT. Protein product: CASSPPGRGDTEAFF.

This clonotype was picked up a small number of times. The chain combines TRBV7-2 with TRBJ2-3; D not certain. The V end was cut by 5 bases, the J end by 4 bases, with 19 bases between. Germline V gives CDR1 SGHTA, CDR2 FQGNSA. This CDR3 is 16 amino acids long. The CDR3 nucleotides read TGTGCCAGCAGCCCCCAAGGGTCTAGGAATGCAGATACGCAGTATTTT. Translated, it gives CASSPQGSRNADTQYF.

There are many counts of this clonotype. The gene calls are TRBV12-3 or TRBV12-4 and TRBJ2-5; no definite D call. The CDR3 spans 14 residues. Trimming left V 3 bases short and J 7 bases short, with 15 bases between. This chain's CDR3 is CASSFPHDWGTQYF. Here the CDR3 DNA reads TGTGCCAGCAGTTTTCCCCACGACTGGGGGACCCAGTACTTC.

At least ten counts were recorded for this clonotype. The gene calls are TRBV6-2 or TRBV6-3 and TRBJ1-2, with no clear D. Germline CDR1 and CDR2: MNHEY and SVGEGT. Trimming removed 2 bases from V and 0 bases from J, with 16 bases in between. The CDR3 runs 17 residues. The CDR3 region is CASSYRQFRETNYGYTF. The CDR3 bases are TGTGCCAGCAGTTACCGGCAATTCCGGGAAACTAACTATGGCTACACCTTC.

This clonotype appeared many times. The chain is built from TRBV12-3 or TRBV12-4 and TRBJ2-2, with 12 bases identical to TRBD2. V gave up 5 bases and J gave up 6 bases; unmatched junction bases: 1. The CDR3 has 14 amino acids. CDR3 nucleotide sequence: TGTGCCAGCAGTCCTAGCGGGGGGGCCGGGGAGCTGTTTTTT. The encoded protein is CASSPSGGAGELFF.

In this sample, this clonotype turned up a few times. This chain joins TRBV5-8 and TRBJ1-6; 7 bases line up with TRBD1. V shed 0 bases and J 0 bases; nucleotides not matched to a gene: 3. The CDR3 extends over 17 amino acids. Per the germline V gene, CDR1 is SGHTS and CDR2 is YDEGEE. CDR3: CASSLDGDSSYNSPLHF. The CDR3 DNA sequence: TGTGCCAGCAGCTTGGATGGGGACAGCTCCTATAATTCACCCCTCCACTTT. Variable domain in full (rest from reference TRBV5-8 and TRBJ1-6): EAGVTQSPTHLIKTRGQQATLRCSPISGHTSVYWYQQALGLGLQFLLWYDEGEERNRGNFPPRFSGRQFPNYSSELNVNALELEDSALYLCASSLDGDSSYNSPLHFGNGTRLTVT.

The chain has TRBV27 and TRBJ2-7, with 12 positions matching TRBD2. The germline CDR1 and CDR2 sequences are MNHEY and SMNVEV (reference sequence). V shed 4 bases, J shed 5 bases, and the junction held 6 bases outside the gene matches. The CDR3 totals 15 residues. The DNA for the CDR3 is TGTGCCAGCAGTTCGCCGACTAGCGGGAGAAACGAGCAGTACTTC. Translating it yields CASSSPTSGRNEQYF.

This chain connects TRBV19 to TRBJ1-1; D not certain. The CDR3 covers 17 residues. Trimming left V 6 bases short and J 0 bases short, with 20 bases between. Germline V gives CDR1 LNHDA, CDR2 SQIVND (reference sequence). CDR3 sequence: CASSLPSAGRMNTEAFF. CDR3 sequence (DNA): TGTGCCAGTAGCCTACCCAGCGCGGGGAGGATGAACACTGAAGCTTTCTTT.

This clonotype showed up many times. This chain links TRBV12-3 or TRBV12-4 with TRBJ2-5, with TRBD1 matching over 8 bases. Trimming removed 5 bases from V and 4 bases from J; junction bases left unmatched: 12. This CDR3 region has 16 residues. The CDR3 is CASSTGASGGRETQYF. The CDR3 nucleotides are TGTGCCAGCAGTACAGGGGCATCAGGGGGCCGAGAGACCCAGTACTTC.

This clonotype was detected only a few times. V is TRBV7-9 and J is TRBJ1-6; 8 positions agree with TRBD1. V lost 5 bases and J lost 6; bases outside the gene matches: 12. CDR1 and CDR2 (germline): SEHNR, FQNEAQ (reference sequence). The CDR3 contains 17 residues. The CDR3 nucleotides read TGTGCCAGCAGCAGAAGCCGTGGGACAGGAGCTAATTCACCCCTCCACTTT. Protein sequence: CASSRSRGTGANSPLHF.

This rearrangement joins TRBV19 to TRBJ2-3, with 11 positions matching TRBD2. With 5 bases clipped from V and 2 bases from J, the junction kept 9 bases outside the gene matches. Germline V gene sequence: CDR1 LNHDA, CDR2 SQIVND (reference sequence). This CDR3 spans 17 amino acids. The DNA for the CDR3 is TGTGCCAGTAGTGCCGACGGACTAGCGGGTTTCACAGATACGCAGTATTTT. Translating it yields CASSADGLAGFTDTQYF. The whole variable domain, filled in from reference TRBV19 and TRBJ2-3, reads DGGITQSPKYLFRKEGQNVTLSCEQNLNHDAMYWYRQDPGQGLRLIYYSQIVNDFQKGDIAEGYSVSREKKESFPLTVTSAQKNPTAFYLCASSADGLAGFTDTQYFGPGTRLTVL.

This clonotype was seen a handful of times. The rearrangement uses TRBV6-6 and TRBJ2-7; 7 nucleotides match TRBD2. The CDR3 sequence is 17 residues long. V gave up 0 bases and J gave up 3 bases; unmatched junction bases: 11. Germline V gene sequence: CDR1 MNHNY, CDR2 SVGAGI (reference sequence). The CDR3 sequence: CASSYSMKGGSVYEQYF. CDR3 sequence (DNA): TGTGCCAGCAGTTACTCGATGAAAGGCGGGAGTGTCTACGAGCAGTACTTC.

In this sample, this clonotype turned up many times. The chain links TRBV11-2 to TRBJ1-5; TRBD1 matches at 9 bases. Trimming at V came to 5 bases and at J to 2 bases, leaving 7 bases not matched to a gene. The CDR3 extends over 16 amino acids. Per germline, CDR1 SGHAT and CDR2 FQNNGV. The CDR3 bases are TGTGCCAGCAGCGGCTGGGGACAGGGCGGCAATCAGCCCCAGCATTTT. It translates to CASSGWGQGGNQPQHF. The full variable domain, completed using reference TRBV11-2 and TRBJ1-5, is EAGVAQSPRYKIIEKRQSVAFWCNPISGHATLYWYQQILGQGPKLLIQFQNNGVVDDSQLPKDRFSAERLKGVDSTLKIQPAKLEDSAVYLCASSGWGQGGNQPQHFGDGTRLSIL.

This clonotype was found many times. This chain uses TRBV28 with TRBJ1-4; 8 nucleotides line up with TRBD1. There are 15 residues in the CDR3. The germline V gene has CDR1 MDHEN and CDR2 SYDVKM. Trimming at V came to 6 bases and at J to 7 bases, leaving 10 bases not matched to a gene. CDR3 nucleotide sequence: TGTGCCAGCAGACAACAGGGGGGGATAGGTGAAAAACTGTTTTTT. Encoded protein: CASRQQGGIGEKLFF.

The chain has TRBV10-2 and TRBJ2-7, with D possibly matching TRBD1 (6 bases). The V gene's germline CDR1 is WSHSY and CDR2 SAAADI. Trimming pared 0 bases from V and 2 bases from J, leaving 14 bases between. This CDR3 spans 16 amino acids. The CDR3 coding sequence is TGCGCCAGCAGTGAGTCGTCAGGGGAAAGGCCCTACGAGCAGTACTTC. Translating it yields CASSESSGERPYEQYF.

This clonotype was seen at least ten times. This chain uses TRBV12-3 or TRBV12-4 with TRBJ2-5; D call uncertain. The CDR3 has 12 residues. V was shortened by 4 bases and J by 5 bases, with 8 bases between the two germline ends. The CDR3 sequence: CASSWTRETQYF. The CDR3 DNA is TGTGCCAGCAGTTGGACCCGGGAGACCCAGTACTTC.

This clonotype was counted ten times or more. The CDR3 region is CANLRGGGHRYGYTF. The CDR3, as DNA: TGTGCCAACCTCAGGGGGGGGGGCCACCGATATGGCTACACCTTC. V and J are TRBV2 and TRBJ1-2; 7 nucleotides align to TRBD1. Germline values: CDR1 SNHLY, CDR2 FYNNEI. The J segment lost 5 bases and the V segment lost 10 bases, leaving 16 bases of the junction unmatched. The CDR3 spans 15 residues.

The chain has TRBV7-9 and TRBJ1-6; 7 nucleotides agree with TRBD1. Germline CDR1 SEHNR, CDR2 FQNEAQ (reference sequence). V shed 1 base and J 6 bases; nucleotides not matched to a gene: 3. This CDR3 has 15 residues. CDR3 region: CASSLVQGVNSPLHF. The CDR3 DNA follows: TGTGCCAGCAGCTTAGTGCAGGGGGTTAATTCACCCCTCCACTTT.

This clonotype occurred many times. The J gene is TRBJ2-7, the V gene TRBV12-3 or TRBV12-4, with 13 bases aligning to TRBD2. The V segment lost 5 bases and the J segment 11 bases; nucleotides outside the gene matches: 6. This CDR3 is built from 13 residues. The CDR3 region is CASSLGLAGVEYF. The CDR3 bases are TGTGCCAGCAGTCTAGGACTAGCGGGAGTTGAGTACTTC.